This paragraph reports one TCR beta chain. This specimen belongs to a study of blood T cell repertoires in COVID-19. Across the whole study: COVID-19 samples collected from the United States, Italy and Spain covered acute and convalescent phases. T cells, B-cell-depleted T cells, or PBMCs provided the cDNA or gDNA that served as material.

In the authors' methods: Reference gene primers were amplified, and this amplification served to estimate nucleated cell counts. Here immunoSEQ multiplex PCR was the method, and the copy in TCRdb shows in-frame clones only, minus some. V and J calls and clone size are those listed in that table; D and trimming were worked out from the DNA. The sample gives hundreds of thousands of clones, 85% to 90% of which show up once; 5% to 6.5% is in the top ten. CDR1 and CDR2 from the germline V gene are KGHDR and SFDVKD. Trimming left V 7 bases short and J 2 bases short, with 9 bases between. There are 13 residues in the CDR3.

The specimen sequenced was peripheral blood. This clonotype was obtained from an elderly man with acute or convalescent COVID-19. The J gene is TRBJ2-3, the V gene TRBV24-1; TRBD2 might be the D (6 bases). CDR3 sequence reads: CATRSSVTDTQYF. In DNA form, the CDR3 reads TGTGCCACCAGATCTAGCGTCACAGATACGCAGTATTTT.